This entry lists 13 T cell receptor beta chains sequenced from one sample in a study of control samples from healthy donors and cancer patients. The repertoire was sequenced with immunoSEQ multiplex PCR; TCRdb's copy has only in-frame clones and lacks some. The sample shows over 150,000 clones, nearly 90% of them seen only once. The source material was blood. These receptors all stem from a woman aged 45-60 years in good health.

This chain uses TRBV5-1 with TRBJ2-2; D is unclear. Germline V gene data show CDR1 as SGHRS and CDR2 as YFSETQ. CDR3 size: 14 residues. The ends were cut back, 0 bases at V and 1 base at J, with 4 bases in the middle. The CDR3 DNA is TGCGCCAGCAGCTTGGTGCTGAACACCGGGGAGCTGTTTTTT. Translating it yields CASSLVLNTGELFF.

This chain uses TRBV6-2 or TRBV6-3 with TRBJ2-1, with TRBD1 matching 8 bases. Unmatched junction bases numbered 11, after V lost 5 bases and J lost 2 bases. Germline CDR1 MNHEY, CDR2 SVGEGT. This CDR3 region has 17 residues. This CDR3 reads CASSTSPGTGTYNEQFF. Here the CDR3 DNA reads TGTGCCAGCAGTACATCTCCCGGGACAGGAACCTACAATGAGCAGTTCTTC.

Written as DNA, the CDR3 is TGTGCCAGAAGCTTGTGGGCGCTTTACAATGAGCAGTTCTTC. Residues: CARSLWALYNEQFF. The genes are TRBV5-3 and TRBJ2-1; no definite D call. TRBV5-3 is an ORF for which the function is uncertain. The CDR3 has 14 amino acids. Trimming pared 1 base from V and 4 bases from J, leaving 9 bases between.

V usage is TRBV4-3 and J usage is TRBJ2-7, with TRBD2 as a possible D gene (6 bases). The CDR3 has 13 amino acids. Trimming pared 1 base from V and 6 bases from J, leaving 10 bases between. CDR1 is LGHNA and CDR2 is YSLEER in the germline V gene. This CDR3 is CASSQGLGSEQYF. The CDR3 nucleotides read TGCGCCAGCAGCCAAGGGCTCGGGAGCGAGCAGTACTTC.

The genes are TRBV23-1 and TRBJ1-5, with D tentatively TRBD1 (6 bases). TRBV23-1 is an ORF, with its function uncertain. The CDR3 totals 17 residues. Trimming cost V 4 bases and J 6 bases, with 22 bases left between them. The CDR3, as DNA: TGCGCCAGCAGTCCTAACAGGGTGGTTGGGAATGGTCAGCCCCAGCATTTT. Translated: CASSPNRVVGNGQPQHF.

In DNA form, the CDR3 reads TGTGCCAGCAGTCCGATTCGGGACAGGGTTTATGGCAATCAGCCCCAGCATTTT. Protein product: CASSPIRDRVYGNQPQHF. The chain combines TRBV27 with TRBJ1-5; TRBD1 agrees at 9 bases. Germline V gene lookup returns CDR1 MNHEY and CDR2 SMNVEV (reference sequence). There are 18 residues in the CDR3. V dropped 5 bases and J dropped 2; count of bases not matched to a gene: 13.

This chain joins TRBV6-2 or TRBV6-3 and TRBJ1-2, with 9 bases identical to TRBD1. J gave up 5 bases and V 6 bases, and 7 bases lay outside the gene matches. Germline V lookup: CDR1 MNHEY, CDR2 SVGEGT. The CDR3 sequence is 14 residues long. CDR3 sequence (DNA): TGTGCCAGCAGCTTGGGACAGGGAGCGTATGGCTACACCTTC. It translates to CASSLGQGAYGYTF.

This chain connects TRBV30 to TRBJ1-4, with TRBD1 matching 7 bases. The germline V gene encodes CDR1 GTSNPN and CDR2 SVGIG (reference sequence). Trimming removed 0 bases from V and 7 bases from J; junction bases left unmatched: 5. The CDR3 is made up of 14 amino acids. The CDR3 coding sequence is TGTGCCTGGAGTGTAGGAGGGGGCCGTGAAAAACTGTTTTTT. It specifies CAWSVGGGREKLFF.

The rearrangement uses TRBV5-4 and TRBJ1-4, with D maybe TRBD1 (6 bases). Looked up from germline, CDR1 is SGHNT and CDR2 is YYREEE (reference sequence). The CDR3 extends over 13 amino acids. V was clipped by 4 bases and J by 10 bases, with 14 bases between them. Written as DNA, the CDR3 is TGTGCCAGCAGCCGCCTCGAGGGGGGAAAACTGTTTTTT. Translating it yields CASSRLEGGKLFF.

This rearrangement joins TRBV6-6 to TRBJ1-2, with 9 positions matching TRBD1. J gave up 3 bases and V 6 bases, and 8 bases lay outside the gene matches. CDR1 MNHNY and CDR2 SVGAGI come from the germline V gene (reference sequence). The length of the CDR3 is 15 residues. CDR3 amino acids: CASSLRQGGDYGYTF. The CDR3 region has the DNA TGTGCCAGCAGCCTTCGACAGGGGGGAGACTATGGCTACACCTTC.

V gene TRBV19 combines with J gene TRBJ1-1; a weak D match, TRBD1 (5 bases). From germline, CDR1 is LNHDA and CDR2 SQIVND (reference sequence). The CDR3 runs 15 residues. V dropped 5 bases and J dropped 5 bases, with 18 bases sitting between them. The CDR3 region has the DNA TGTGCCAGTAGTCCCCAGGGTGGGGGTAGGACTGAAGCTTTCTTT. It encodes CASSPQGGGRTEAFF.

The V and J genes are TRBV30 and TRBJ1-2; D is unresolved. The V gene lost 2 bases and the J gene lost 8 bases, with 12 bases spanning the gap. CDR3 length equals 12 residues. Germline V gene sequence: CDR1 GTSNPN, CDR2 SVGIG (reference sequence). CDR3 bases: TGTGCCTGGAGTTCAATAAGCGGGGGCTACACCTTC. It yields the protein CAWSSISGGYTF.

The V and J genes are TRBV7-8 and TRBJ2-5; D is unclear. The CDR3 runs to 13 residues. Per germline, CDR1 SGHVS and CDR2 FQNEAQ. Trimming took off 8 bases at V and 5 bases at J, with 15 bases between the two ends. The CDR3 region has the DNA TGTGCCAGCCAGGCCCTGAGTCGCGAGACCCAGTACTTC. Amino acids: CASQALSRETQYF.